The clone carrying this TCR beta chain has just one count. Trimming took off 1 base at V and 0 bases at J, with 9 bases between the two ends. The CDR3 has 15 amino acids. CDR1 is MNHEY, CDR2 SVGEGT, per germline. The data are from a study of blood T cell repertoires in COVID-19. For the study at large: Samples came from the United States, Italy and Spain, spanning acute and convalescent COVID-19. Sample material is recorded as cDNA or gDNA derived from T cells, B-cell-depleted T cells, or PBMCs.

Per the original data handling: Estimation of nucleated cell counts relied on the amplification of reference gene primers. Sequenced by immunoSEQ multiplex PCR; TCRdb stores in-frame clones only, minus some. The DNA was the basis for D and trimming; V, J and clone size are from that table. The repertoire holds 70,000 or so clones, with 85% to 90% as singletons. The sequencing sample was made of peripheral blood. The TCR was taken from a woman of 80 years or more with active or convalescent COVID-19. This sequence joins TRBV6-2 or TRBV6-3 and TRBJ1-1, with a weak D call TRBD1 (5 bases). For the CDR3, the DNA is TGTGCCAGCAGTTACTGGGGGGGGGTGAACACTGAAGCTTTCTTT. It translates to CASSYWGGVNTEAFF.